These 28 T cell receptor beta chains were all obtained from the same sample, sequenced in a study of cytotoxic CD8 clonotypes in ibrutinib-treated CLL (dated by TCRdb to the early 2020s). Read against the paper, the sample's time point label means: about a year on ibrutinib. Library creation used the immunoSEQ multiplex PCR assay. TCRdb mirrors the immuneACCESS table, restricted to in-frame sequences. Some clones are absent from its copies; in checked studies, under half trace to an unresolved V gene, and the reason for the others is unknown. In all, the sample holds approximately 190,000 clones, and 60% to 80% of those were seen once. The top ten clones comprise approximately 10% of the sample. Material: PBMCs, obtained after 12 months of ibrutinib treatment. All receptors derive from a human donor with chronic lymphocytic leukemia.

The chain employs TRBV2 and TRBJ1-2; D may be TRBD1 (6 bases). From germline, CDR1 is SNHLY and CDR2 FYNNEI. V lost 3 bases, J lost 1 base, and 6 bases lay in between. This CDR3 region has 13 residues. CDR3 sequence (DNA): TGTGCCAGCAGTGACAGGGGTAACTATGGCTACACCTTC. This translates into CASSDRGNYGYTF.

As DNA, the CDR3 is TGCGCCAGCAGTACCCTAGCGGCAGATACGCAGTATTTT. Translation: CASSTLAADTQYF. J is TRBJ2-3 and V is TRBV5-1; TRBD2 agrees at 7 bases. Germline lookup yields CDR1 SGHRS and CDR2 YFSETQ. The CDR3 totals 13 residues. The V gene end was trimmed by 5 bases and the J gene end by 4 bases; junction bases not matched to a gene: 4.

This chain joins TRBV5-1 and TRBJ2-3; TRBD2 matches at 11 bases. CDR1 and CDR2 from the germline V gene are SGHRS and YFSETQ. There are 14 residues in the CDR3. With 6 bases clipped from V and 3 bases from J, the junction kept 3 bases outside the gene matches. In nucleotides, the CDR3 is TGCGCCAGCAATTTAGCGGGGGGGACAGATACGCAGTATTTT. It translates to CASNLAGGTDTQYF.

The rearrangement uses TRBV2 and TRBJ2-2; D uncertain. Germline CDR1 and CDR2: SNHLY and FYNNEI. There are 14 residues in the CDR3. Trimming shortened V by 7 bases and J by 4 bases, and 13 bases separated the two germline ends. The CDR3 nucleotides read TGTGCCAGCAATGGTTACAGCCCCACCGGGGAGCTGTTTTTT. Protein: CASNGYSPTGELFF.

The rearrangement joins TRBV10-3 to TRBJ2-1; 9 nucleotides align to TRBD2. Losses at the gene ends were 4 bases for V and 9 bases for J; bases not matched to a gene: 7. The CDR3 consists of 14 residues. Germline CDR1 is ENHRY and CDR2 is SYGVKD. The CDR3, as DNA: TGTGCCATCAGTGCGGCTAGCGGGACCGGTGAGCAGTTCTTC. Translating gives CAISAASGTGEQFF.

The V call is TRBV27, the J call TRBJ2-7; 9 bases align to TRBD1. Unmatched junction bases numbered 6, after V lost 3 bases and J lost 6 bases. Germline assignment: CDR1 MNHEY and CDR2 SMNVEV (reference sequence). The CDR3 has 14 amino acids. The CDR3, as DNA: TGTGCCAGCAGTTTTCGGGACAGGGACTTCGAGCAGTACTTC. Protein: CASSFRDRDFEQYF.

J is TRBJ1-2 and V is TRBV9, with D possibly matching TRBD1 (5 bases). Germline loops: CDR1 SGDLS, CDR2 YYNGEE. The CDR3 contains 15 residues. Between the trimmed V and J ends, which lost 0 bases and 3 bases, there was a span of 12 bases. The CDR3 region is CASSVEAGPYYGYTF. In DNA, the CDR3 is TGTGCCAGCAGCGTAGAGGCGGGGCCCTACTATGGCTACACCTTC.

The rearrangement links TRBV9 to TRBJ2-3; D is possibly TRBD2 (5 bases). Germline V gives CDR1 SGDLS, CDR2 YYNGEE. This CDR3 region has 16 residues. V lost 0 bases and J lost 3, with 14 bases in between. CDR3 DNA: TGTGCCAGCAGCGTAGCGCTAGCTTCAAGGACAGATACGCAGTATTTT. Encoded protein: CASSVALASRTDTQYF.

The rearrangement links TRBV29-1 to TRBJ2-7, with D unresolved. The V gene lost 6 bases and the J gene lost 3 bases, with 15 bases spanning the gap. In germline, CDR1 is SQVTM, CDR2 ANQGSEA. CDR3 size: 13 residues. CDR3 nucleotides: TGCAGCGTACCGGGCCCAAGGGACTACGAGCAGTACTTC. This gives the protein CSVPGPRDYEQYF.

The chain links TRBV29-1 to TRBJ2-3; TRBD2 matches 7 bases. The CDR3 runs to 13 residues. CDR1 is SQVTM and CDR2 is ANQGSEA in the germline V gene. Trimming removed 6 bases from V and 1 base from J; junction bases left unmatched: 4. The CDR3 sequence is CSVRRGGTDTQYF. The CDR3 DNA reads as TGCAGCGTCCGCCGGGGGGGCACAGATACGCAGTATTTT.

This chain joins TRBV18 and TRBJ2-1; 9 bases are a match to TRBD2. Germline V lookup: CDR1 KGHSH, CDR2 LQKENI. This CDR3 spans 15 amino acids. With 3 bases clipped from V and 7 bases from J, the junction kept 7 bases outside the gene matches. The CDR3 sequence: CASSPRGRDGNEQFF. The CDR3 DNA is TGTGCCAGCTCACCCCGCGGGAGGGATGGAAATGAGCAGTTCTTC.

The chain is built from TRBV30 and TRBJ1-2; 8 bases line up with TRBD1. Germline V gene lookup returns CDR1 GTSNPN and CDR2 SVGIG (reference sequence). Losses at the gene ends were 7 bases for V and 10 bases for J; bases not matched to a gene: 11. CDR3 length: 12 residues. The CDR3 protein is CASSPGTGHYTF. The CDR3 region has the DNA TGTGCCTCCTCCCCCGGGACAGGCCACTACACCTTC.

This clone was seen just once. V is TRBV4-3 and J is TRBJ2-2; D is undetermined. The CDR3 is 14 amino acids. Trimming removed 4 bases from V and 3 bases from J, with 9 bases in between. The germline V gene encodes CDR1 LGHNA and CDR2 YSLEER. The CDR3 coding sequence is TGCGCCAGCAGCCCCCCCCTAGACACCGGGGAGCTGTTTTTT. Translating gives CASSPPLDTGELFF.

The chain combines TRBV6-1 with TRBJ1-5; TRBD1 matches at 9 bases. Germline values: CDR1 MNHNS, CDR2 SASEGT. The CDR3 has 15 amino acids. V lost 7 bases, J lost 2 bases, and 6 bases stayed unmatched. CDR3 protein: CASNPTGGGNQPQHF. The CDR3 nucleotides read TGTGCCAGCAATCCTACAGGGGGCGGCAATCAGCCCCAGCATTTT.

The V and J genes are TRBV27 and TRBJ1-1, with no clear D. The CDR3 runs to 15 residues. V was pared by 0 bases and J by 3 bases, with 11 bases between. Germline V gene data show CDR1 as MNHEY and CDR2 as SMNVEV (reference sequence). CDR3 coding DNA: TGTGCCAGCAGTTTATCAACCTTTCGGGACACTGAAGCTTTCTTT. Amino acids: CASSLSTFRDTEAFF.

There are many counts of this clone. This chain connects TRBV11-2 to TRBJ2-1; 15 bases map to TRBD2. This CDR3 contains 15 residues. V lost 5 bases to trimming and J lost 12 bases; unmatched junction nucleotides: 8. CDR1 SGHAT and CDR2 FQNNGV come from the germline V gene. CDR3 in DNA: TGTGCCAGCAGCCTAGGGACTAGCGGGAGGTCCCTGCAGTTCTTC. It specifies CASSLGTSGRSLQFF.

This clone showed up just once. V gene TRBV5-1 combines with J gene TRBJ2-5; 7 bases line up with TRBD1. The CDR3 contains 13 residues. Germline CDR1 SGHRS, CDR2 YFSETQ. V was clipped by 7 bases and J by 0 bases; unmatched bases: 3. The DNA for the CDR3 is TGCGCCAGCTACGGACAGGACCAAGAGACCCAGTACTTC. It yields the protein CASYGQDQETQYF.

This clone was counted only a few times. The sample has other DNA sequences that encode this CDR3 too. V and J are TRBV28 and TRBJ1-5, with unresolved D. There are 14 residues in the CDR3. V was trimmed by 3 bases and J by 1 base, leaving 7 bases between them. Germline V gene lookup returns CDR1 MDHEN and CDR2 SYDVKM. CDR3 protein: CASSLLQSNQPQHF. The CDR3 bases are TGTGCCAGCAGTTTGTTGCAGAGCAATCAGCCCCAGCATTTT.

The J gene is TRBJ1-1, the V gene TRBV9; D is uncertain. The germline V gene has CDR1 SGDLS and CDR2 YYNGEE. The V end was cut by 4 bases, the J end by 2 bases, with 15 bases between. This CDR3 comprises 15 residues. The CDR3 DNA sequence: TGTGCCAGCAGCTCCACTTCGGCCTCTAACACTGAAGCTTTCTTT. This translates into CASSSTSASNTEAFF.

This clone occurred once. DNA for the CDR3: TGCGCCAGCAGCGCCGGCCGCGGGTCCGATGAGCAGTTCTTC. It encodes CASSAGRGSDEQFF. The chain links TRBV5-1 to TRBJ2-1; a possible D gene is TRBD2 (5 bases). The CDR3 spans 14 residues. The V end was cut by 4 bases, the J end by 8 bases, with 16 bases between. CDR1 and CDR2 from the germline V gene are SGHRS and YFSETQ.

This sequence joins TRBV5-1 and TRBJ1-3; D not certain. This CDR3 comprises 13 residues. Germline CDR1 SGHRS, CDR2 YFSETQ. V lost 4 bases, J lost 7 bases, and 12 bases lay in between. CDR3 in amino acids: CASSQDSGNTIYF. In DNA, the CDR3 is TGCGCCAGCAGCCAGGACTCGGGGAACACCATATATTTT. The full variable domain, completed using reference TRBV5-1 and TRBJ1-3, is KAGVTQTPRYLIKTRGQQVTLSCSPISGHRSVSWYQQTPGQGLQFLFEYFSETQRNKGNFPGRFSGRQFSNSRSEMNVSTLELGDSALYLCASSQDSGNTIYFGEGSWLTVV.

This chain's CDR3 is CASSLGRTNEKLFF. CDR3 bases: TGTGCCAGCAGTCTGGGTAGGACTAATGAAAAACTGTTTTTT. J is TRBJ1-4 and V is TRBV6-5; no definite D call. Germline CDR1 MNHEY, CDR2 SVGAGI. Trimming left V 5 bases short and J 2 bases short, with 9 bases between. This CDR3 is 14 amino acids long.

The V call is TRBV6-4, the J call TRBJ2-1; D tentatively fits TRBD1 or TRBD2 (6 bases each). From germline, CDR1 is MRHNA and CDR2 SNTAGT. Trimming left V 2 bases short and J 8 bases short, with 10 bases between. The CDR3 sequence is 13 residues long. Written as DNA, the CDR3 is TGTGCCAGCAGTGACATAGGGGGGCATGAGCAGTTCTTC. Protein product: CASSDIGGHEQFF.

The chain carries TRBV5-3 and TRBJ1-2; no firm D call. TRBV5-3 is recorded as an ORF, its role being uncertain. CDR3 length equals 16 residues. V shed 1 base and J shed 2 bases, with 15 bases lying between them. For the CDR3, the DNA is TGTGCCAGAAGCTTGAGAGGTAGGCACCCCAACTATGGCTACACCTTC. This sequence encodes CARSLRGRHPNYGYTF.

This clone was seen just once. An end of the junction differs from the germline gene, which may be a read error. This chain joins TRBV7-7 and TRBJ2-3; 8 nucleotides match TRBD2. The CDR3 is 13 amino acids. Germline assignment: CDR1 SSHAT and CDR2 FNYEAQ (reference sequence). CDR3 residues: CASSAGGADTQYF. The CDR3 nucleotides are TGTGCTAGCAGCGCGGGGGGCGCAGATACGCAGTATTTT.

V is TRBV7-9 and J is TRBJ1-5; no clear D. The V gene's germline CDR1 is SEHNR and CDR2 FQNEAQ (reference sequence). The CDR3 totals 13 residues. V was trimmed by 3 bases and J by 5 bases, leaving 8 bases between them. The CDR3 DNA reads as TGTGCCAGCAGCTTTAGTTCCGATCAGCCCCAGCATTTT. The encoded protein is CASSFSSDQPQHF.

The chain couples TRBV9 to TRBJ1-1; D gene ambiguous. Germline V gene sequence: CDR1 SGDLS, CDR2 YYNGEE. The CDR3 has 17 residues. V was pared by 1 base and J by 4 bases, with 20 bases between. This CDR3 is CASSVFPLGERSTEAFF. As DNA, the CDR3 is TGTGCCAGCAGCGTATTTCCCCTCGGGGAGAGAAGCACTGAAGCTTTCTTT. Combining the CDR3 with reference TRBV9 and TRBJ1-1 gives the whole variable domain DSGVTQTPKHLITATGQRVTLRCSPRSGDLSVYWYQQSLDQGLQFLIQYYNGEERAKGNILERFSAQQFPDLHSELNLSSLELGDSALYFCASSVFPLGERSTEAFFGQGTRLTVV.

The chain is built from TRBV13 and TRBJ2-7; D is perhaps TRBD1 or TRBD2 (5 bases each). CDR3 length: 15 residues. The germline gives CDR1 PRHDT, CDR2 FYEKMQ (reference sequence). V was trimmed by 4 bases and J by 2 bases, leaving 15 bases between them. The DNA of the CDR3 is TGTGCCAGCAGCTCCCGGGACCTCTACGCCTACGAGCAGTACTTC. It is translated as CASSSRDLYAYEQYF.